Shown below are 3 T cell receptor beta chains from a single sample sequenced in a study of blood T cell repertoires in COVID-19. Sequencing was performed with immunoSEQ multiplex PCR; in TCRdb, only in-frame clones are kept and a portion is missing. This sample has hundreds of thousands of clones; approximately 89% occur once, and the top ten carry 10% to 15%. The specimen was peripheral blood. Source of these receptors: a woman in her forties or fifties with COVID-19, enrolled during active disease.

About this clone itself: Other DNA variants within this sample encode the same CDR3. The V gene is TRBV28, the J gene TRBJ1-1, with 7 nucleotides matching TRBD1. V was pared by 4 bases and J by 4 bases, with 0 bases of the junction left unmatched. The CDR3 runs 12 residues. Germline CDR1 is MDHEN and CDR2 is SYDVKM. The CDR3 DNA reads TGTGCCAGCAGTTCAGGGGGCACTGAAGCTTTCTTT. Translating it yields CASSSGGTEAFF.

The J gene is TRBJ2-6, the V gene TRBV6-5; the D is unclear. V lost 10 bases and J 0 bases, leaving 13 bases between the germline ends. There are 15 residues in the CDR3. Germline CDR1 is MNHEY and CDR2 is SVGAGI. In DNA form, the CDR3 reads TGTGCCACCAAAGTTCAGTTCTCTGGGGCCAACGTCCTGACTTTC. It is translated as CATKVQFSGANVLTF.

This clone was seen once. This chain uses TRBV6-2 or TRBV6-3 with TRBJ1-2, with 7 bases lining up with TRBD1. This CDR3 has 13 amino acids. The germline gives CDR1 MNHEY, CDR2 SVGEGT. V lost 5 bases and J lost 1; bases outside the gene matches: 1. The CDR3 nucleotides are TGTGCCAGCAGTAGGGACAGTAACTATGGCTACACCTTC. Its protein product is CASSRDSNYGYTF.